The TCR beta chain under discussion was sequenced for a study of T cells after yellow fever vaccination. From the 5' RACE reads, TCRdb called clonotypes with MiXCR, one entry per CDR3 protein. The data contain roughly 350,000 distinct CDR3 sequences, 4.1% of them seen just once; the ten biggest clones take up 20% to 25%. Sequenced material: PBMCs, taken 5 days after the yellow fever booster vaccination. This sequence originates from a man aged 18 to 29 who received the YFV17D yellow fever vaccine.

The CDR3 bases are TGTGCCAGCAGCGTAGGGATAGCGGGGGGCACGAGCTCCTACAATGAGCAGTTCTTC. As protein: CASSVGIAGGTSSYNEQFF. This chain connects TRBV9 to TRBJ2-1; 10 positions agree with TRBD2. The J segment lost 0 bases and the V segment lost 0 bases, leaving 9 bases of the junction unmatched. The length of the CDR3 is 19 residues. From germline, CDR1 is SGDLS and CDR2 YYNGEE.